Listed below are T cell receptor beta chains from one sample, sequenced in a study of blood T cell repertoires in COVID-19. Generated by immunoSEQ multiplex PCR, the TCRdb table keeps only in-frame clones and is missing some. This table has 190,000 or so clones, approximately 90% appearing once. The sequencing sample was made of PBMCs or T cells enriched from blood (not recorded which). The receptor source for this set is a man between 18 and 29 years old with acute COVID-19. Each CDR3 is given with its conserved first and last residue. A D gene is named only where the DNA matches it firmly. Clone size, where shown, is once, few, many, or a class for clones that have expanded.

- | - | TRBJ2-7 | TRBV2 | CASRDSVREQYF | TGTGCCAGCAGAGACTCCGTTAGGGAGCAGTACTTC
TRBD1 | - | TRBJ1-6 | TRBV28 | CASSYGMAGTDNSPLHF | TGTGCCAGCAGTTACGGGATGGCCGGGACAGATAATTCACCCCTCCACTTT
TRBD1 | once | TRBJ2-7 | TRBV14 | CASSNPGTGVHEQYF | TGTGCCAGCAGCAACCCCGGGACAGGGGTCCACGAGCAGTACTTC
TRBD2 | - | TRBJ2-4 | TRBV6-2/TRBV6-3 | CASSPGRGRLANIQYF | TGTGCCAGCAGCCCTGGGAGGGGCAGACTAGCGAACATTCAGTACTTC
- | - | TRBJ1-1 | TRBV4-1 | CASRNRVGGTEAFF | TGCGCCAGCAGGAACAGGGTTGGTGGGACTGAAGCTTTCTTT
TRBD2 | - | TRBJ2-1 | TRBV5-1 | CASSIPSGSSYNEQFF | TGCGCCAGCAGCATCCCTAGCGGGAGCTCCTACAATGAGCAGTTCTTC
- | - | TRBJ2-5 | TRBV19 | CASSITGETQYF | TGTGCCAGTAGTATTACGGGGGAGACCCAGTACTTC
TRBD1 | - | TRBJ1-1 | TRBV28 | CASSPTGGANTEAFF | TGTGCCAGCAGCCCTACAGGGGGCGCGAACACTGAAGCTTTCTTT
TRBD2 | - | TRBJ2-1 | TRBV3-1/TRBV3-2 | CASSLLAGIYNEQFF | TGTGCCAGCAGCCTACTAGCGGGCATCTACAATGAGCAGTTCTTC
- | - | TRBJ1-6 | TRBV28 | CASQSAGGGNSPLHF | TGTGCCAGCCAGAGCGCGGGGGGCGGCAATTCACCCCTCCACTTT
- | - | TRBJ2-5 | TRBV9 | CASSAVGETQYF | TGTGCCAGCAGCGCGGTCGGAGAGACCCAGTACTTC
- | - | TRBJ1-4 | TRBV4-1 | CASSQGAGPNEKLFF | TGCGCCAGCAGCCAAGGGGCAGGGCCCAATGAAAAACTGTTTTTT
- | - | TRBJ2-7 | TRBV13 | CASSLGLSSREQYF | TGTGCCAGCAGCTTAGGCCTTTCTTCCCGCGAGCAGTACTTC
- | few | TRBJ2-2 | TRBV7-2 | CASSPQFTGELFF | TGTGCCAGCAGCCCCCAGTTCACCGGGGAGCTGTTTTTT
- | - | TRBJ1-1 | TRBV11-3 | CASSPAGRGEAFF | TGTGCCAGCAGCCCGGCCGGGCGGGGTGAAGCTTTCTTT
TRBD2 | - | TRBJ2-1 | TRBV6-1 | CASSEAPSGIYNEQFF | TGTGCCAGCAGTGAAGCGCCTAGCGGCATCTACAATGAGCAGTTCTTC
- | - | TRBJ1-1 | TRBV6-5 | CASSYSATGQRTFF | TGTGCCAGCAGTTACTCGGCGACTGGACAGAGAACTTTCTTT
- | - | TRBJ1-5 | TRBV15 | CATSNRVDQPQHF | TGTGCCACCTCCAACAGGGTTGATCAGCCCCAGCATTTT
- | - | TRBJ1-2 | TRBV15 | CATSREAGDGYTF | TGTGCCACCAGCAGAGAAGCAGGGGATGGCTACACCTTC
- | - | TRBJ2-7 | TRBV7-9 | CASSSQETYEQYF | TGTGCCAGCAGTTCACAGGAAACCTACGAGCAGTACTTC
TRBD1 | - | TRBJ2-7 | TRBV4-1 | CASSPGQGKSYEQYF | TGCGCCAGCAGCCCCGGACAGGGGAAGTCCTACGAGCAGTACTTC
- | - | TRBJ2-1 | TRBV11-2 | CASSSWGPSAGLDEQFF | TGTGCCAGCAGCTCCTGGGGCCCCTCAGCGGGTTTGGATGAGCAGTTCTTC
- | - | TRBJ1-1 | TRBV5-6 | CASSRREPEAFF | TGTGCCAGCAGCCGTCGGGAGCCTGAAGCTTTCTTT
TRBD2 | - | TRBJ2-1 | TRBV20-1 | CSASWPSGDYNEQFF | TGCAGTGCTAGTTGGCCTAGCGGGGACTACAATGAGCAGTTCTTC
TRBD2 | few | TRBJ2-3 | TRBV27 | CASRPAAGLAGSAEYF | TGTGCCAGCAGACCGGCTGCGGGACTAGCGGGTTCAGCTGAGTATTTT
- | - | TRBJ2-2 | TRBV7-2 | CASSLAPGLNTGELFF | TGTGCCAGCAGCTTAGCGCCGGGACTCAACACCGGGGAGCTGTTTTTT
TRBD2 | - | TRBJ2-1 | TRBV9 | CASSVVTSGPYNEQFF | TGTGCCAGCAGCGTAGTAACTAGCGGACCTTACAATGAGCAGTTCTTC
TRBD1 | - | TRBJ2-7 | TRBV5-1 | CASSSDRVDYEQYF | TGCGCCAGCAGCTCGGACAGGGTAGACTACGAGCAGTACTTC
- | - | TRBJ1-3 | TRBV21-1 | CASSSTGPESAGNTIYF | TGTGCCAGCAGCAGTACAGGGCCTGAGAGCGCTGGAAACACCATATATTTT
TRBD1 | - | TRBJ2-2 | TRBV25-1 | CASSEGQGVVPGELFF | TGTGCCAGCAGTGAGGGACAGGGGGTGGTTCCCGGGGAGCTGTTTTTT
TRBD1 | - | TRBJ2-6 | TRBV7-2 | CAYRTGGASGANVLTF | TGTGCTTATCGGACAGGGGGCGCGTCTGGGGCCAACGTCCTGACTTTC
- | - | TRBJ2-2 | TRBV24-1 | CATSDLTGIGELFF | TGTGCCACCAGTGACTTGACAGGTATCGGGGAGCTGTTTTTT
- | - | TRBJ2-5 | TRBV7-8 | CASSLARTYFQETQYF | TGTGCCAGCAGCTTAGCGCGAACGTACTTCCAAGAGACCCAGTACTTC
- | - | TRBJ2-5 | TRBV28 | CASSFNRDFQETQYF | TGTGCCAGCAGTTTCAACAGGGATTTCCAAGAGACCCAGTACTTC
- | - | TRBJ2-5 | TRBV19 | CASRTTGETQYF | TGTGCCAGTAGGACTACTGGAGAGACCCAGTACTTC
TRBD1 | once | TRBJ2-1 | TRBV9 | CASSGGDSSSYNEQFF | TGTGCCAGCAGCGGTGGGGACAGTAGCTCCTACAATGAGCAGTTCTTC
- | - | TRBJ2-7 | TRBV9 | CASSSPGTLSDEQYF | TGTGCCAGCAGCTCCCCCGGGACATTATCCGACGAGCAGTACTTC
TRBD2 | - | TRBJ2-1 | TRBV4-3 | CASSQESREASYNEQFF | TGCGCCAGCAGCCAAGAGAGCCGGGAGGCCTCCTACAATGAGCAGTTCTTC
- | - | TRBJ2-1 | TRBV7-2 | CASSPGQLLYNEQFF | TGTGCCAGCAGCCCCGGACAGCTTCTCTACAATGAGCAGTTCTTC
- | - | TRBJ1-5 | TRBV30 | CAWRGRDTQGNQPQHF | TGTGCCTGGAGGGGGAGGGACACCCAAGGGAATCAGCCCCAGCATTTT
TRBD1 | - | TRBJ1-5 | TRBV30 | CAWSPGTDSNQPQHF | TGTGCCTGGAGTCCTGGGACAGATAGCAATCAGCCCCAGCATTTT
- | - | TRBJ1-4 | TRBV4-1 | CASSHPQGQNEKLFF | TGCGCCAGCAGCCATCCCCAGGGGCAGAATGAAAAACTGTTTTTT
- | - | TRBJ1-3 | TRBV7-2 | CASSADPGVKGNTIYF | TGTGCCAGCAGCGCCGACCCCGGGGTGAAGGGAAACACCATATATTTT
- | - | TRBJ2-7 | TRBV7-9 | CASSTGTTLSYYEQYF | TGTGCCAGCAGCACCGGGACAACCCTCTCCTACTACGAGCAGTACTTC
TRBD1 | - | TRBJ2-7 | TRBV27 | CASSLKTGGSYEQYF | TGTGCCAGCAGTCTGAAGACAGGGGGCTCCTACGAGCAGTACTTC
- | - | TRBJ1-1 | TRBV14 | CASSQEGRGRTEAFF | TGTGCCAGCAGCCAAGAGGGGAGGGGTCGCACTGAAGCTTTCTTT
- | - | TRBJ1-2 | TRBV27 | CATGSFYGYTF | TGTGCCACGGGGAGTTTCTATGGCTACACCTTC
TRBD1 | - | TRBJ1-5 | TRBV4-3 | CASSQEWGQGKPQHF | TGCGCCAGCAGCCAAGAATGGGGACAGGGAAAGCCCCAGCATTTT
TRBD2 | - | TRBJ2-1 | TRBV9 | CASSVSSGGHNEQFF | TGTGCCAGCAGCGTCTCTAGCGGGGGGCACAATGAGCAGTTCTTC
- | - | TRBJ1-1 | TRBV30 | CAWRQEWTEAFF | TGTGCCTGGAGGCAGGAATGGACTGAAGCTTTCTTT
- | - | TRBJ2-7 | TRBV6-4 | CASSDRTPYEQYF | TGTGCCAGCAGTGACAGGACACCCTACGAGCAGTACTTC
- | - | TRBJ2-1 | TRBV27 | CASSFGAEQFF | TGTGCCAGCAGTTTTGGGGCTGAGCAGTTCTTC
TRBD2 | - | TRBJ2-2 | TRBV7-9 | CASSLSGWREGRDTGELFF | TGTGCCAGCAGCTTATCTGGTTGGCGGGAGGGCCGTGACACCGGGGAGCTGTTTTTT
- | - | TRBJ2-7 | TRBV18 | CASSNWTTSFSYEQYF | TGTGCCAGCTCAAACTGGACTACTTCCTTCTCCTACGAGCAGTACTTC
TRBD2 | - | TRBJ2-7 | TRBV9 | CASSVADGRTYEQYF | TGTGCCAGCAGCGTCGCTGACGGGAGGACCTACGAGCAGTACTTC
- | few | TRBJ2-5 | TRBV2 | CASSEASETQYF | TGTGCCAGCAGTGAAGCCTCAGAGACCCAGTACTTC
TRBD2 | - | TRBJ2-1 | TRBV3-1/TRBV3-2 | CASSSTSGICNEQFF | TGTGCCAGCAGTTCGACTAGCGGGATCTGCAATGAGCAGTTCTTC
- | - | TRBJ1-6 | TRBV10-1 | CASSETNNSPLHF | TGCGCCAGCAGTGAGACTAATAATTCACCCCTCCACTTT
TRBD1 | - | TRBJ2-1 | TRBV19 | CASSIEGTGGWEQFF | TGTGCCAGTAGTATCGAGGGGACAGGGGGTTGGGAGCAGTTCTTC
- | - | TRBJ2-1 | TRBV30 | CAWRPKGGNEQFF | TGTGCCTGGAGGCCTAAAGGGGGCAATGAGCAGTTCTTC